This T cell receptor beta chain came from a study of T cell responses to AZD1222 COVID-19 vaccine. Across the study: Second-dose groups at about 4 or about 12 weeks were pooled. Study-wide results and caveats: No day 14 peak samples; only post-peak repertoires were characterized. Females outnumbered males among donors, who were mostly white British; clonal diversity was possibly underestimated. Along spike, vaccine-associated CD4 TCRs were found throughout, with dominance at 160-218 and 743-854.

CDR3 size: 14 residues. Germline loops: CDR1 SGHTA, CDR2 FQGNSA. V shed 8 bases, J shed 4 bases, and the junction held 7 bases outside the gene matches. Note on this clone: Its antigen is not known.

Profiling relied on immunoSEQ multiplex PCR, and the TCRdb table lists in-frame clones only, not all of them. The data show approximately 150,000 clones, approximately 88% seen once. The rearrangement joins TRBV7-2 to TRBJ1-1; 10 bases line up with TRBD1. Source: peripheral blood, taken on day 0 of AZD1222 vaccination. The clonotype was recovered from an adult in good health. CDR3 protein: CASFDRGLSTEAFF. The DNA of the CDR3 is TGTGCCAGCTTCGACAGGGGGCTGAGCACTGAAGCTTTCTTT.